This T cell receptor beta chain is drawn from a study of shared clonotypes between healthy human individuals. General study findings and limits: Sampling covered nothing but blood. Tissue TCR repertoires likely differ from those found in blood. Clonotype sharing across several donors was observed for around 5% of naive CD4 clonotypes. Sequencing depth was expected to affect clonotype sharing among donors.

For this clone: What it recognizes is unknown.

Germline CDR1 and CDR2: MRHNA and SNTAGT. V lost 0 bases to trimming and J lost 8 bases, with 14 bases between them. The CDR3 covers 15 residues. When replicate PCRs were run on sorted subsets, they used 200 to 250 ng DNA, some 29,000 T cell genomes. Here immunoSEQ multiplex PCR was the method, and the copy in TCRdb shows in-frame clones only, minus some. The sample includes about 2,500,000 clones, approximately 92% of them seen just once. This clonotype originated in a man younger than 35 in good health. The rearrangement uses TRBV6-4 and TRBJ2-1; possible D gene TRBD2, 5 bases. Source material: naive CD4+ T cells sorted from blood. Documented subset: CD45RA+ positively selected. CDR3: CASSDSKGSGYEQFF. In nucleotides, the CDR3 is TGTGCCAGCAGTGACTCGAAGGGAAGCGGTTATGAGCAGTTCTTC.